This T cell receptor (beta chain) was sequenced during a study of shared clonotypes between healthy human individuals. Only in-frame clones appear in the TCRdb table, and some are missing; sequencing was by immunoSEQ multiplex PCR. The sample shows 2,100,000 or so clones, approximately 94% of them seen only once. Between the trimmed V and J ends, which lost 5 bases and 1 base, there was a span of 17 bases. This CDR3 contains 16 residues. Germline CDR1 SGHAT, CDR2 FQNNGV. The TCR comes from a man aged 18 to 35 in good health. The rearrangement links TRBV11-2 to TRBJ1-1; D gene unclear. Sample: naive CD4+ T cells sorted from blood. The subset: CD45RA+ positively selected. CDR3 sequence (DNA): TGTGCCAGCAGCAACCCTCGGGAAGGAGGGAACACTGAAGCTTTCTTT. Translation: CASSNPREGGNTEAFF.